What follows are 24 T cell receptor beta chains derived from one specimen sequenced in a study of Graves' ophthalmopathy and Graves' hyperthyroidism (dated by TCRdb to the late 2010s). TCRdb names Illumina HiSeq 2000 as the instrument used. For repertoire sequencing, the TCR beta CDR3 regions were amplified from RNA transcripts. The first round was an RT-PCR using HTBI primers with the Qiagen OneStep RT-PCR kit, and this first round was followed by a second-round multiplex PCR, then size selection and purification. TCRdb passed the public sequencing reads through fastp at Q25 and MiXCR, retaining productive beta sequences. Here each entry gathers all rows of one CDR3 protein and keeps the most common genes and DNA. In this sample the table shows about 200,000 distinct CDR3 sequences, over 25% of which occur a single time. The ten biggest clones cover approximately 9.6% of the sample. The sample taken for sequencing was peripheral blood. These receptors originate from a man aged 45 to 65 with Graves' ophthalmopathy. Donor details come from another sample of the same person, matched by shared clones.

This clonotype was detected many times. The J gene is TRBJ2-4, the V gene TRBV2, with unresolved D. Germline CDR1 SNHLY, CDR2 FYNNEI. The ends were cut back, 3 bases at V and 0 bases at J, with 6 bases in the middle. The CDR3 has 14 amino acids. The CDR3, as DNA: TGTGCCAGCAGTGACAGCTTAGCCAAAAACATTCAGTACTTC. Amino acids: CASSDSLAKNIQYF.

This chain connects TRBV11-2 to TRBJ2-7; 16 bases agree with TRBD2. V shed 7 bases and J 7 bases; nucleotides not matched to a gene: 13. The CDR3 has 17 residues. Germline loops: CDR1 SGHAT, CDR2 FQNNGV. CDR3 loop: CASTHPGLAGGPGEQYF. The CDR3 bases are TGTGCCAGCACTCACCCGGGACTAGCGGGAGGGCCGGGAGAGCAGTACTTC.

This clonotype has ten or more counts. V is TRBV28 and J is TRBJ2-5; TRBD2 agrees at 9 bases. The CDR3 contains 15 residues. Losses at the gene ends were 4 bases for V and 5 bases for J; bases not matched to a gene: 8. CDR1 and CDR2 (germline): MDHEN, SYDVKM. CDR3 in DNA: TGTGCCAGCAGTTCGTTAGCGGGAGAAAGGGAGACCCAGTACTTC. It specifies CASSSLAGERETQYF.

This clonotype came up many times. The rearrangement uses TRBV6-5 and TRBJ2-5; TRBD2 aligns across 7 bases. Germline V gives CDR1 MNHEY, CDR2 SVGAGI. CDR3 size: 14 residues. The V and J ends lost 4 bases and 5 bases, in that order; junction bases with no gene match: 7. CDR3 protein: CASSSGLGGETQYF. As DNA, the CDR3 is TGTGCCAGCAGTTCCGGACTGGGAGGGGAGACCCAGTACTTC.

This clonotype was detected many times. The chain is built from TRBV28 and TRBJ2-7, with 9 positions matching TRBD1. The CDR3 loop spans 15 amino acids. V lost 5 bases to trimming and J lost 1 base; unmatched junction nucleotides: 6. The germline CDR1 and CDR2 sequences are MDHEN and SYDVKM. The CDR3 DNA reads TGTGCCAGCAGTACAGGGGGCGCGAGGTCCTACGAGCAGTACTTC. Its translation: CASSTGGARSYEQYF. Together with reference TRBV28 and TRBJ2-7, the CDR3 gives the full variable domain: DVKVTQSSRYLVKRTGEKVFLECVQDMDHENMFWYRQDPGLGLRLIYFSYDVKMKEKGDIPEGYSVSREKKERFSLILESASTNQTSMYLCASSTGGARSYEQYFGPGTRLTVT.

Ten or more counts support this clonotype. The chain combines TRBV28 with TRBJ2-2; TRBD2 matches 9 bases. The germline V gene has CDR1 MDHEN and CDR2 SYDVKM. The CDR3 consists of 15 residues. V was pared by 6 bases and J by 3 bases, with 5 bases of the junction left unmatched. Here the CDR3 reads CASRGLAEHTGELFF. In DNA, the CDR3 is TGTGCCAGCAGGGGACTAGCAGAACACACCGGGGAGCTGTTTTTT.

The CDR3 nucleotides read TGTGCCAGCAGTGAGCAGGGCCAGAACACTGAAGCTTTCTTT. It specifies CASSEQGQNTEAFF. The V and J genes are TRBV6-1 and TRBJ1-1; the D gene is possibly TRBD1 (5 bases). The V gene's germline CDR1 is MNHNS and CDR2 SASEGT. The CDR3 totals 14 residues. Trimming left V 3 bases short and J 1 base short, with 9 bases between.

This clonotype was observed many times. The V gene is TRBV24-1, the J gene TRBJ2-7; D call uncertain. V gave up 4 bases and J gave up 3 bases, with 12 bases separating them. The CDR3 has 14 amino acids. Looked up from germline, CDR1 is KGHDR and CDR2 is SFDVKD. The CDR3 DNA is TGTGCCACCAGTGACCCCTCTAACAGCTACGAGCAGTACTTC. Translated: CATSDPSNSYEQYF.

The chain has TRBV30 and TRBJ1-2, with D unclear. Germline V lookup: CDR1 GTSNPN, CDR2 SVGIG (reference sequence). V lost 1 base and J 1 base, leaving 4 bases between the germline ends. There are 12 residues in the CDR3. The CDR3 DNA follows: TGTGCCTGGAGTGCCAGTAACTATGGCTACACCTTC. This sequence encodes CAWSASNYGYTF.

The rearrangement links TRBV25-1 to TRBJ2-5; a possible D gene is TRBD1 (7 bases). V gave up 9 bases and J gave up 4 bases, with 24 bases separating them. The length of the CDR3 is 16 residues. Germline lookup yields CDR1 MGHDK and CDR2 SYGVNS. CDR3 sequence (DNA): TGTGCCAGTAGACCTACAGGGGAGCGGGCGGGAGAGACCCAGTACTTC. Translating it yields CASRPTGERAGETQYF.

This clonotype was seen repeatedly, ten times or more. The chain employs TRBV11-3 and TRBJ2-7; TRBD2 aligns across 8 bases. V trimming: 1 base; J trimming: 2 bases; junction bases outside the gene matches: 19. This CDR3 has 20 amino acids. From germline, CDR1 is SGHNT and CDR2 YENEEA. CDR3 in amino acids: CASSLGGVGLAGHKAYEQYF. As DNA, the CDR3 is TGTGCCAGCAGCTTAGGGGGGGTGGGGCTAGCGGGCCACAAAGCCTACGAGCAGTACTTC.

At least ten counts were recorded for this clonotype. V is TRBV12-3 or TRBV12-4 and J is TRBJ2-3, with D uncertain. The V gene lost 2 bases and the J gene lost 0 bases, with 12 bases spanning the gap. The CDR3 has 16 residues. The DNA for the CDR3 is TGTGCCAGCAGTTTATTAACACTCGCTAGCACAGATACGCAGTATTTT. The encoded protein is CASSLLTLASTDTQYF.

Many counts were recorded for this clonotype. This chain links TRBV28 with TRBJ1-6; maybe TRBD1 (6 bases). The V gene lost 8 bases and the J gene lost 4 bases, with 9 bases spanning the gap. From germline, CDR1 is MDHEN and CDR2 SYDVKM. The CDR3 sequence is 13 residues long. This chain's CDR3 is CASETGYNSPLHF. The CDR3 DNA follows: TGTGCCAGCGAGACAGGATATAATTCACCCCTCCACTTT.

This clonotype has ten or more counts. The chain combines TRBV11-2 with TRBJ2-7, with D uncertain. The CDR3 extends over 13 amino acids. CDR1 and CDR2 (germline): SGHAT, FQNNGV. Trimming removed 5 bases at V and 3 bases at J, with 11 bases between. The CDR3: CASSPSRGYEQYF. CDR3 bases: TGTGCCAGCAGCCCCTCACGAGGCTACGAGCAGTACTTC.

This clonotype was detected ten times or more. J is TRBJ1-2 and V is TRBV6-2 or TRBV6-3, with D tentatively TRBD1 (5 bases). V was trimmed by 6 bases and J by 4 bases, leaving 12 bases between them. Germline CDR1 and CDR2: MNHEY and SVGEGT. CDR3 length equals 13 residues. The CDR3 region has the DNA TGTGCCAGCAGGCCGGGACTCGCCTATGGCTACACCTTC. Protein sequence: CASRPGLAYGYTF.

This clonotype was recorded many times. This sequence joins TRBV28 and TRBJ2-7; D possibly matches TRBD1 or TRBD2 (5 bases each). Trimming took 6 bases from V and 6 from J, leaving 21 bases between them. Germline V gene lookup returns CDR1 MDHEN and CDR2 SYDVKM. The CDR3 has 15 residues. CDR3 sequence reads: CASSRVGVLRGEQYF. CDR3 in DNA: TGTGCCAGCAGCCGTGTGGGGGTCCTCAGAGGCGAGCAGTACTTC.

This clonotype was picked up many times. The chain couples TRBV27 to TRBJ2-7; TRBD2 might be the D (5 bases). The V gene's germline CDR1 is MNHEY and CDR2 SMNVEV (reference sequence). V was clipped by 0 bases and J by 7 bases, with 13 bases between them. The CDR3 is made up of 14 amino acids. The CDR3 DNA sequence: TGTGCCAGCAGTTTATCGAGATGGACGGGGGAGCAGTACTTC. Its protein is CASSLSRWTGEQYF.

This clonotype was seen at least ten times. The CDR3: CASSISGGNEAFF. The DNA for the CDR3 is TGTGCCAGTAGTATCTCAGGGGGTAATGAAGCTTTCTTT. The chain links TRBV19 to TRBJ1-1; 7 bases are shared with TRBD1. In germline, CDR1 is LNHDA, CDR2 SQIVND (reference sequence). J gave up 7 bases and V 3 bases, and 5 bases lay outside the gene matches. This CDR3 is built from 13 residues.

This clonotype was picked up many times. The CDR3, as DNA: TGTGCCAGCAGTTGGGCTAGCCTCTCCTACGAGCAGTACTTC. Protein: CASSWASLSYEQYF. V usage is TRBV28 and J usage is TRBJ2-7; TRBD2 might be the D (5 bases). The V end lost 4 bases, the J end lost 0 bases, and 10 bases lay between the germline ends. The CDR3 contains 14 residues. Per germline, CDR1 MDHEN and CDR2 SYDVKM.

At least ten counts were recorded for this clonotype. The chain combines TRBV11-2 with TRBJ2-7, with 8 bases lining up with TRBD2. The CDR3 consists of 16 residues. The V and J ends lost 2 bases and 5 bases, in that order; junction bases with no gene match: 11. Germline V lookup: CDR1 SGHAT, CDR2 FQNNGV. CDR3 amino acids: CASSLLRAGVVNEQYF. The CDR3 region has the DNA TGTGCCAGCAGCTTATTACGAGCGGGAGTAGTGAACGAGCAGTACTTC.

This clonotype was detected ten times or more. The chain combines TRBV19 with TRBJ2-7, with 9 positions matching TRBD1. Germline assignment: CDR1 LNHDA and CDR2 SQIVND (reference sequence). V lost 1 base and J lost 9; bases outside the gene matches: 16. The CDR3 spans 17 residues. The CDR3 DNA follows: TGTGCCAGTAGTATAGTTTCGCCGGACAGGGGAGTTTCGCGGCAGTACTTC. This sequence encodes CASSIVSPDRGVSRQYF. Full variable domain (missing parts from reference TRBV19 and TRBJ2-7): DGGITQSPKYLFRKEGQNVTLSCEQNLNHDAMYWYRQDPGQGLRLIYYSQIVNDFQKGDIAEGYSVSREKKESFPLTVTSAQKNPTAFYLCASSIVSPDRGVSRQYFGPGTRLTVT.

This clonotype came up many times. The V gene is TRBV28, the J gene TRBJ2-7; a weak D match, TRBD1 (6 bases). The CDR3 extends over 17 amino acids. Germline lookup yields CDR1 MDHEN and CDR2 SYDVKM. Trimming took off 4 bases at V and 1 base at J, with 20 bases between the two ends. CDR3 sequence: CASSSLQGDQGSYEQYF. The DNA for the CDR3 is TGTGCCAGCAGTTCTCTACAAGGGGATCAGGGGTCCTACGAGCAGTACTTC.

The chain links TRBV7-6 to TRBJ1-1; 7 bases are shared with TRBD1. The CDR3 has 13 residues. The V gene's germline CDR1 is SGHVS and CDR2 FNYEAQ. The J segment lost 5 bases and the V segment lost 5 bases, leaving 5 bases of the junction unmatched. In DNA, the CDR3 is TGTGCCAGCAGCACCGACAGGGATACTGAAGCTTTCTTT. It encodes CASSTDRDTEAFF.

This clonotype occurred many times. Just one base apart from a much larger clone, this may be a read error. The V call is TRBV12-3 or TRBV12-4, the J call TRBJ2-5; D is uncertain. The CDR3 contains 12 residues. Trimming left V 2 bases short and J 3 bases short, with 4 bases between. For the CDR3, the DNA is TGTGCCAGCAGTTTATGGGAAGAGACCCAGTACTTC. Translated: CASSLWEETQYF.